One and the same sample provided the 10 T cell receptor beta chains below, sequenced in a study of T cells in Graves' hyperthyroidism and ophthalmopathy. RNA transcripts were the template for amplifying TCR beta CDR3 regions. Researchers ran a first-round RT-PCR on the TCR CDR3 using the HTBI primer set. TCRdb itself ran the multiplex PCR reads through MiXCR, one entry per CDR3 protein. Of around 250,000 distinct CDR3 sequences listed, more than 14% are singletons. The sequencing sample was made of blood. The source of these receptors is a woman between 40 and 50 years old with Graves' hyperthyroidism that later progressed to Graves' ophthalmopathy.

There are many counts of this clonotype. The chain has TRBV2 and TRBJ1-2, with 9 nucleotides matching TRBD1. Germline trimming cut 6 bases from V and 8 bases from J; bases unmatched to any gene: 7. Germline V lookup: CDR1 SNHLY, CDR2 FYNNEI. The CDR3 consists of 13 residues. The CDR3 loop reads CASRLQGANGYTF. The CDR3 bases are TGTGCCAGCAGGTTACAGGGGGCGAACGGCTACACCTTC.

The sample holds many counts of this clonotype. The genes are TRBV19 and TRBJ2-1, with a possible D match to TRBD2 (7 bases). Germline V gene sequence: CDR1 LNHDA, CDR2 SQIVND (reference sequence). V shed 6 bases and J shed 7 bases, with 19 bases lying between them. This CDR3 has 15 residues. The CDR3 protein is CASSHLAEGQNEQFF. CDR3 bases: TGTGCCAGTAGCCACCTAGCGGAAGGACAGAATGAGCAGTTCTTC.

This clonotype has a count of ten or more. The chain joins TRBV5-1 to TRBJ2-1; the D gene is possibly TRBD1 (6 bases). Germline V gene lookup returns CDR1 SGHRS and CDR2 YFSETQ. V was shortened by 4 bases and J by 6 bases, with 14 bases between the two germline ends. The CDR3 length is 14 residues. The CDR3 DNA is TGCGCCAGCAGCCAGGGGTATGCAGGCAATGAGCAGTTCTTC. This sequence encodes CASSQGYAGNEQFF.

This clonotype occurred many times. The chain recombines TRBV6-1 with TRBJ1-4, with a tentative D call TRBD1 (5 bases). The ends were cut back, 6 bases at V and 6 bases at J, with 11 bases in the middle. Germline CDR1 and CDR2: MNHNS and SASEGT. This CDR3 is 13 amino acids long. The CDR3 DNA reads as TGTGCCAGCAGGAGGGGTTGGGATGAAAAACTGTTTTTT. It encodes CASRRGWDEKLFF.

This clonotype was counted many times. This chain uses TRBV15 with TRBJ2-2; D gene unclear. The CDR3 sequence is 13 residues long. Germline V gene sequence: CDR1 LNHNV, CDR2 YYDKDF (reference sequence). V lost 5 bases to trimming and J lost 2 bases, with 6 bases between them. CDR3 sequence: CATSFTNTGELFF. DNA of the CDR3: TGTGCCACCAGCTTTACCAACACCGGGGAGCTGTTTTTT.

This clonotype was observed at least ten times. The V and J genes are TRBV27 and TRBJ2-7; 14 bases align to TRBD2. In germline, CDR1 is MNHEY, CDR2 SMNVEV (reference sequence). The CDR3 has 20 residues. With V trimmed by 6 bases and J by 3 bases, 19 bases remained unmatched. CDR3 nucleotides: TGTGCCAGCAGAAGAAGTTCAGGGACTAGCGGGAGATCGGGGGTCTACGAGCAGTACTTC. This translates into CASRRSSGTSGRSGVYEQYF.

This clonotype was counted at least ten times. This chain links TRBV4-1 with TRBJ2-1; 7 bases line up with TRBD2. The CDR3 has 16 residues. J was trimmed by 9 bases and V by 4 bases; bases with no gene match: 15. The germline V gene encodes CDR1 MGHRA and CDR2 YSYEKL. This CDR3 reads CASSPGEGGRGAEQFF. CDR3 DNA sequence: TGCGCCAGCAGCCCGGGAGAGGGAGGGCGGGGCGCTGAGCAGTTCTTC.

This clonotype was seen just once. The chain carries TRBV11-2 and TRBJ2-1, with 7 bases lining up with TRBD2. The V and J ends lost 7 bases and 4 bases, in that order; junction bases with no gene match: 7. CDR3 length: 14 amino acids. Per germline, CDR1 SGHAT and CDR2 FQNNGV. In nucleotides, the CDR3 is TGTGCCAGCACCCCAGCTAGCGGATACAATGAGCAGTTCTTC. Amino acids: CASTPASGYNEQFF.

This clonotype was detected many times. This chain links TRBV4-1 with TRBJ2-7, with TRBD2 matching 7 bases. Germline V gene data show CDR1 as MGHRA and CDR2 as YSYEKL. V lost 0 bases and J lost 3; bases outside the gene matches: 5. The CDR3 spans 15 residues. DNA of the CDR3: TGCGCCAGCAGCCAAGATTCGGGACTACACTACGAGCAGTACTTC. This codes for CASSQDSGLHYEQYF.

This clonotype showed up many times. The chain carries TRBV20-1 and TRBJ1-6, with D unclear. V was trimmed by 0 bases and J by 8 bases, leaving 14 bases between them. Looked up from germline, CDR1 is DFQATT and CDR2 is SNEGSKA (reference sequence). The CDR3 covers 15 residues. CDR3 amino acids: CSARDMVLRDSPLHF. The DNA for the CDR3 is TGCAGTGCTAGAGATATGGTACTAAGGGATTCACCCCTCCACTTT.